Below, 10 T cell receptor beta chains from the same sample are listed, as sequenced in a study of technical replicates of blood from a handful of donors. Libraries were prepared by immunoSEQ multiplex PCR; TCRdb keeps only in-frame clonotypes and omits some of them. The sample holds tens of thousands of clones, 94% seen once. Material for sequencing was T cells isolated from PBMCs. These receptors all stem from a human donor in good health.

This chain connects TRBV12-1 to TRBJ2-2; TRBD2, as called in the table, went unchecked against the DNA. TRBV12-1 is recorded as a pseudogene. The CDR3 is made up of 13 amino acids. The CDR3 loop is CASSFGSAGELFF. CDR3 nucleotides: TGTGCCAGCAGCTTTGGTTCCGCCGGGGAGCTGTTTTTT.

This chain links TRBV2 with TRBJ2-7, with 8 bases aligning to TRBD2. J was trimmed by 3 bases and V by 3 bases; bases with no gene match: 4. CDR3 length equals 14 residues. Germline V lookup: CDR1 SNHLY, CDR2 FYNNEI. CDR3 region: CASSDSGSDYEQYF. CDR3 sequence (DNA): TGTGCCAGCAGTGACAGCGGGAGTGACTACGAGCAGTACTTC.

The chain employs TRBV19 and TRBJ2-1, with 11 bases fitting TRBD1. CDR1 is LNHDA and CDR2 is SQIVND in the germline V gene (reference sequence). V shed 4 bases and J 6 bases; nucleotides not matched to a gene: 5. This CDR3 region has 15 residues. CDR3 sequence reads: CASSTRDRGINEQFF. CDR3 in DNA: TGTGCCAGTAGTACCCGGGACAGGGGGATCAATGAGCAGTTCTTC. Filled out from reference TRBV19 and TRBJ2-1, the complete variable domain reads DGGITQSPKYLFRKEGQNVTLSCEQNLNHDAMYWYRQDPGQGLRLIYYSQIVNDFQKGDIAEGYSVSREKKESFPLTVTSAQKNPTAFYLCASSTRDRGINEQFFGPGTRLTVL.

The V and J genes are TRBV6-5 and TRBJ1-1; D is uncertain. Trimming took 7 bases from V and 5 from J, leaving 20 bases between them. CDR1 is MNHEY and CDR2 is SVGAGI in the germline V gene. The length of the CDR3 is 15 residues. CDR3 in amino acids: CASIGSYSAGTEAFF. The CDR3 DNA sequence: TGTGCCAGCATCGGGAGTTATTCGGCCGGGACTGAAGCTTTCTTT.

V gene TRBV7-3 combines with J gene TRBJ2-4; 7 nucleotides agree with TRBD2. The CDR3 totals 14 residues. From germline, CDR1 is SGHTA and CDR2 FQGTGA. J lost 5 bases, V lost 1 base, and 2 bases had no gene match. CDR3 in DNA: TGTGCCAGCAGCTTAAAAGGGAGGGAAAACATTCAGTACTTC. Its protein product is CASSLKGRENIQYF.

The J gene is TRBJ2-7, the V gene TRBV27; the match to TRBD2 covers 9 bases. The CDR3 covers 20 residues. Germline CDR1 reads MNHEY; CDR2 reads SMNVEV (reference sequence). V dropped 8 bases and J dropped 4; count of bases not matched to a gene: 27. The chain's CDR3 is CASEDRIPIITGTSSYEQYF. In DNA form, the CDR3 reads TGTGCCAGCGAAGATAGAATTCCTATTATTACAGGGACTAGCTCGTACGAGCAGTACTTC.

The table lists this clone with a count of one. The J gene is TRBJ1-2, the V gene TRBV7-9; 8 bases fit TRBD1. Per germline, CDR1 SEHNR and CDR2 FQNEAQ (reference sequence). The CDR3 covers 14 residues. The V segment lost 6 bases and the J segment 3 bases; nucleotides outside the gene matches: 6. The CDR3 DNA reads TGTGCCAGCAGGGAGACAGGGGACCACTATGGCTACACCTTC. This sequence encodes CASRETGDHYGYTF. The variable domain in full, with the rest retrieved from reference TRBV7-9 and TRBJ1-2, is DTGVSQNPRHKITKRGQNVTFRCDPISEHNRLYWYRQTLGQGPEFLTYFQNEAQLEKSRLLSDRFSAERPKGSFSTLEIQRTEQGDSAMYLCASRETGDHYGYTFGSGTRLTVV.

This chain uses TRBV5-1 with TRBJ2-2; weak D call: TRBD2 (6 bases). In germline, CDR1 is SGHRS, CDR2 YFSETQ. Trimming removed 4 bases at V and 0 bases at J, with 13 bases between. This CDR3 is 16 amino acids long. CDR3 nucleotide sequence: TGCGCCAGCAGCCGGGAGCGGAGCGCGAACACCGGGGAGCTGTTTTTT. Encoded protein: CASSRERSANTGELFF.

For this clone: At one end the junction does not follow the germline gene, possibly because of a read error. The V gene is TRBV4-3, the J gene TRBJ2-7; 8 nucleotides line up with TRBD2. This CDR3 is 18 amino acids long. Germline V gives CDR1 LGHNA, CDR2 YSLEER. CDR3 sequence (DNA): TGCGCCAGCAACCAAGATTTCCTAGCGGGTACGAGGATGAACGAGCAGTACTTC. Its protein product is CASNQDFLAGTRMNEQYF.

V gene TRBV6-1 combines with J gene TRBJ1-1, with 9 bases that match TRBD1. V shed 3 bases, J shed 0 bases, and the junction held 8 bases outside the gene matches. There are 17 residues in the CDR3. CDR1 is MNHNS, CDR2 SASEGT, per germline. CDR3 loop: CASSEDGTGLMNTEAFF. The CDR3 DNA reads as TGTGCCAGCAGTGAGGACGGGACAGGGCTCATGAACACTGAAGCTTTCTTT.